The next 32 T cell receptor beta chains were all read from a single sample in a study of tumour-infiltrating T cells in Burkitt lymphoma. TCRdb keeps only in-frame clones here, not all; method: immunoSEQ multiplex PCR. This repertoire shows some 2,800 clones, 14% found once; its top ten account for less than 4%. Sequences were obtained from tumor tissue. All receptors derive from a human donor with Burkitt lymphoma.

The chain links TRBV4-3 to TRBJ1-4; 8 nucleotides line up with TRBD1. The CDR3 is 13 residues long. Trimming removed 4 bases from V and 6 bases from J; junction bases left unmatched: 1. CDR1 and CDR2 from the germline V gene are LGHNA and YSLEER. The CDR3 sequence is CASSRTGYEKLFF. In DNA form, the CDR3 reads TGCGCCAGCAGCCGGACAGGGTATGAAAAACTGTTTTTT.

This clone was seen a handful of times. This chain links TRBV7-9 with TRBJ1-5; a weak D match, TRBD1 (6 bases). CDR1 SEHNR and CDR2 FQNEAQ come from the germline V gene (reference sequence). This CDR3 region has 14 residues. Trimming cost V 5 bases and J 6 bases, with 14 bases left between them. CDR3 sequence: CASSRPGQFQPQHF. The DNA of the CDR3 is TGTGCCAGCAGCCGACCCGGACAGTTTCAGCCCCAGCATTTT.

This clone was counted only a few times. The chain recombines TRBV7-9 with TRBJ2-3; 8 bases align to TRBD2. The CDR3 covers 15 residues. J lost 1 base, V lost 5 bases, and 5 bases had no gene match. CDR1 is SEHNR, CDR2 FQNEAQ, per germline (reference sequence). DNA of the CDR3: TGTGCCAGCAGCCCCCCTAGCGGGCGCACAGATACGCAGTATTTT. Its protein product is CASSPPSGRTDTQYF.

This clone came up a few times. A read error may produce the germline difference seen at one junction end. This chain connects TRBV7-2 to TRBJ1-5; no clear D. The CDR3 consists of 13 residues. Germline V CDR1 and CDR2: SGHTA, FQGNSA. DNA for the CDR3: TGTGCCAGCAGCTTAGTTGGCAATCAGTCCCAGCATTTT. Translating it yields CASSLVGNQSQHF.

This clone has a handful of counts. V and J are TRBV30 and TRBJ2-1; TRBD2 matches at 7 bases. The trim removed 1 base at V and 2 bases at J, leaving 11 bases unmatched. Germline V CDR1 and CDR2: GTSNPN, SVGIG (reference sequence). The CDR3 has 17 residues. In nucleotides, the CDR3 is TGTGCCTGGAGTGGAGGAATTGGGGGAGGGACCTACAATGAGCAGTTCTTC. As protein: CAWSGGIGGGTYNEQFF. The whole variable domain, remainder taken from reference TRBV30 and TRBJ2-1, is SQTIHQWPATLVQPVGSPLSLECTVEGTSNPNLYWYRQAAGRGLQLLFYSVGIGQISSEVPQNLSASRPQDRQFILSSKKLLLSDSGFYLCAWSGGIGGGTYNEQFFGPGTRLTVL.

CDR3 bases: TGTGCCAGCAGCCTGATAGCGGGAGGGGGGTTCTTC. Residues: CASSLIAGGGFF. The genes are TRBV7-9 and TRBJ2-1, with 11 bases lining up with TRBD2. This CDR3 has 12 amino acids. The V gene end was trimmed by 5 bases and the J gene end by 15 bases; junction bases not matched to a gene: 6. The V gene's germline CDR1 is SEHNR and CDR2 FQNEAQ (reference sequence).

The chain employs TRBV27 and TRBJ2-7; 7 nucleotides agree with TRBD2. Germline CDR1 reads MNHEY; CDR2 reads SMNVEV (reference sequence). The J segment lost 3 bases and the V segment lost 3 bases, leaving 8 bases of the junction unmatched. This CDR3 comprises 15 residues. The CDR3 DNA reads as TGTGCCAGCAGTTTTACCGGGAGCGGGGTCTACGAGCAGTACTTC. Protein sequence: CASSFTGSGVYEQYF.

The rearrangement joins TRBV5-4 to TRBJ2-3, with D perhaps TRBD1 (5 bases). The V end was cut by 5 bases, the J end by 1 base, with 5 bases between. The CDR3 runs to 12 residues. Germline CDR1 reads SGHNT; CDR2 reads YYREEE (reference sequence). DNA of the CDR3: TGTGCCAGCAGAGGGGGCACAGATACGCAGTATTTT. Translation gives CASRGGTDTQYF. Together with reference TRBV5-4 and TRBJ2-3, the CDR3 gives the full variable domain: ETGVTQSPTHLIKTRGQQVTLRCSSQSGHNTVSWYQQALGQGPQFIFQYYREEENGRGNFPPRFSGLQFPNYSSELNVNALELDDSALYLCASRGGTDTQYFGPGTRLTVL.

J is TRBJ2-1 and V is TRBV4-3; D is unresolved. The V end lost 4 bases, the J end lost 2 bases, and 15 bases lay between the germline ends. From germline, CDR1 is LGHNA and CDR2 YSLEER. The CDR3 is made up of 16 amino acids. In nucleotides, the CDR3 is TGCGCCAGCAGCCCCTTGGCTGACTCGACCTACAATGAGCAGTTCTTC. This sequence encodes CASSPLADSTYNEQFF.

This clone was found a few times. CDR3: CAISESDRGGTDTQYF. CDR3 coding DNA: TGTGCCATCAGTGAGTCGGACAGGGGGGGCACAGATACGCAGTATTTT. V is TRBV10-3 and J is TRBJ2-3; 10 bases are a match to TRBD1. Trimming at V came to 0 bases and at J to 1 base, leaving 1 base not matched to a gene. Germline CDR1 ENHRY, CDR2 SYGVKD. CDR3 length: 16 amino acids.

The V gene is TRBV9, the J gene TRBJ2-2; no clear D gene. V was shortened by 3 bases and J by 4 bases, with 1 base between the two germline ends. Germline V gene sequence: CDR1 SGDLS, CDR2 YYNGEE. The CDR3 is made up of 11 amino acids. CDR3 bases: TGTGCCAGCAGCGGCACCGGGGAGCTGTTTTTT. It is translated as CASSGTGELFF.

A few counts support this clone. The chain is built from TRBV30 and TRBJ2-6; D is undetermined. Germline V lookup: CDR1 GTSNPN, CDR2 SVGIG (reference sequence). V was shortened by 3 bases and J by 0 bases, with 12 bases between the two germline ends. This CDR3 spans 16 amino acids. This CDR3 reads CAWSWAFSSGANVLTF. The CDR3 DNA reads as TGTGCCTGGAGCTGGGCCTTTTCCTCTGGGGCCAACGTCCTGACTTTC.

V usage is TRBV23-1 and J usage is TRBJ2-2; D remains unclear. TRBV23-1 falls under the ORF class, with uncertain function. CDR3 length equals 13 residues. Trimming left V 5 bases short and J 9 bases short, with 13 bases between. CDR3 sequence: CASSSLGYRELFF. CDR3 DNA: TGCGCCAGCAGTTCCCTCGGCTACAGGGAGCTGTTTTTT.

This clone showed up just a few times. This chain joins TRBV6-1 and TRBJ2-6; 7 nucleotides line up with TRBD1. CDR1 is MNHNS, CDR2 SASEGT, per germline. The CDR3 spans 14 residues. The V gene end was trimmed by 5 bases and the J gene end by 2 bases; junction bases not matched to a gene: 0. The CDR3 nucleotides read TGTGCCAGCAGTAGGGGGCCTGGGGCCAACGTCCTGACTTTC. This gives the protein CASSRGPGANVLTF.

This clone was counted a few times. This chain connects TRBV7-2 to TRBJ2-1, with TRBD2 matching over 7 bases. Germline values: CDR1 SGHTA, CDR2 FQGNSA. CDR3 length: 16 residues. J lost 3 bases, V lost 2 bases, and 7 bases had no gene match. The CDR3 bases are TGTGCCAGCAGCTTAATTCCCGGGAGGAGCTACAATGAGCAGTTCTTC. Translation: CASSLIPGRSYNEQFF.

The CDR3 coding sequence is TGTGCCAGCAGGCCCTCGACAGGGTGGGATCAGCCCCAGCATTTT. This sequence encodes CASRPSTGWDQPQHF. This sequence joins TRBV2 and TRBJ1-5; 7 nucleotides match TRBD1. Germline CDR1 is SNHLY and CDR2 is FYNNEI. J was trimmed by 5 bases and V by 6 bases; bases with no gene match: 10. The CDR3 length is 15 residues.

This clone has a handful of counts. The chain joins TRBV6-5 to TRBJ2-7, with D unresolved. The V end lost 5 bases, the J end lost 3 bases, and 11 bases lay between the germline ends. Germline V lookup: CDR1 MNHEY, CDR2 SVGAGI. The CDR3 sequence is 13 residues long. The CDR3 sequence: CASSTHKGYEQYF. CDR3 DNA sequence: TGTGCCAGCAGTACACACAAGGGCTACGAGCAGTACTTC.

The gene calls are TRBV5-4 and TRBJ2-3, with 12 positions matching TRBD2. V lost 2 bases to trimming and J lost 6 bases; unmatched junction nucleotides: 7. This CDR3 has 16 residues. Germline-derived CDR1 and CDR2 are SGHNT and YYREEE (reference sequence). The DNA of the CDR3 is TGTGCCAGCAGCTTAGGACTAGCGGGGTTCAAGGATACGCAGTATTTT. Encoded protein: CASSLGLAGFKDTQYF.

The CDR3 nucleotides are TGTGCCAGCAGACGCGTTGGGCGGGAGGCCTACAATGAGCAGTTCTTC. This gives the protein CASRRVGREAYNEQFF. This chain connects TRBV9 to TRBJ2-1; 8 nucleotides align to TRBD2. The junction had 9 bases not matched to a gene; V was cut back by 5 bases and J by 2 bases. This CDR3 is built from 16 residues. CDR1 is SGDLS, CDR2 YYNGEE, per germline.

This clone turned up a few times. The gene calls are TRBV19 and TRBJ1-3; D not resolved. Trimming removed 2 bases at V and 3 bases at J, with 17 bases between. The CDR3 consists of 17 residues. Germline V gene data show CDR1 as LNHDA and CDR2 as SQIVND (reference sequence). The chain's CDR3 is CASSISGLVISGNTIYF. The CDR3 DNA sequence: TGTGCCAGTAGTATATCTGGGTTGGTAATCAGTGGAAACACCATATATTTT.

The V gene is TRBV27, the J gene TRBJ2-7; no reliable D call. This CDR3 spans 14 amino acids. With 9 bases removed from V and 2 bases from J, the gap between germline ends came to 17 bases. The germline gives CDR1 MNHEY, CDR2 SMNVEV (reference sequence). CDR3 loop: CASANSMGPYEQYF. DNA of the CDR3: TGTGCCAGTGCTAACTCCATGGGTCCCTACGAGCAGTACTTC.

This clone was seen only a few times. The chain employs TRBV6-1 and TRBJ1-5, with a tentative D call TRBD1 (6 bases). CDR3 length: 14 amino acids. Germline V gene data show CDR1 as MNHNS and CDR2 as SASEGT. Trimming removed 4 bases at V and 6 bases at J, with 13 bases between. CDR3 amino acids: CASSVWGQGQPQHF. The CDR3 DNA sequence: TGTGCCAGCAGTGTGTGGGGGCAGGGTCAGCCCCAGCATTTT.

CDR3 in amino acids: CASSSSPGRDEQFF. In nucleotides, the CDR3 is TGTGCCAGCAGTTCTAGCCCCGGCCGCGATGAGCAGTTCTTC. The rearrangement uses TRBV28 and TRBJ2-1; D is possibly TRBD2 (5 bases). This CDR3 contains 14 residues. Trimming shortened V by 4 bases and J by 8 bases, and 15 bases separated the two germline ends. Germline V lookup: CDR1 MDHEN, CDR2 SYDVKM.

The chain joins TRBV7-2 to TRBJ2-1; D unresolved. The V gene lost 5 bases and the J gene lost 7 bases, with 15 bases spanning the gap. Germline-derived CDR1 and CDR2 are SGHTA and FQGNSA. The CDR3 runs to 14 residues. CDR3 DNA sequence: TGTGCCAGCAGCCTCATCCGGGCCTTAAATGAGCAGTTCTTC. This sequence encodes CASSLIRALNEQFF. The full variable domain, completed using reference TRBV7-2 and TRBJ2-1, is GAGVSQSPSNKVTEKGKDVELRCDPISGHTALYWYRQSLGQGLEFLIYFQGNSAPDKSGLPSDRFSAERTGGSVSTLTIQRTQQEDSAVYLCASSLIRALNEQFFGPGTRLTVL.

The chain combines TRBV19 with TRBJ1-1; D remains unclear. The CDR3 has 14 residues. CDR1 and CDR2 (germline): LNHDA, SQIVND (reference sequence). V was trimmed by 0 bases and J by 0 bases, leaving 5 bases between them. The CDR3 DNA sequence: TGTGCCAGTAGTATAGAGGAGCTGAACACTGAAGCTTTCTTT. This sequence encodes CASSIEELNTEAFF.

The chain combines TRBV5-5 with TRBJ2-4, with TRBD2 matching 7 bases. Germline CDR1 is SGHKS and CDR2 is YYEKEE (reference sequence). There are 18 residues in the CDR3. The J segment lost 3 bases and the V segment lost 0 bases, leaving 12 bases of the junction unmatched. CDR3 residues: CASSLVGTSETSKNIQYF. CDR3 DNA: TGTGCCAGCAGCTTGGTTGGCACTAGCGAGACGAGCAAAAACATTCAGTACTTC.

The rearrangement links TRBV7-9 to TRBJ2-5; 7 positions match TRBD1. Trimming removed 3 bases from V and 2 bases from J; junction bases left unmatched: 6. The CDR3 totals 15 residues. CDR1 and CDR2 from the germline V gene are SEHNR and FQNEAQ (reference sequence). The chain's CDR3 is CASSFLQGLQETQYF. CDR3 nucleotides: TGTGCCAGCAGCTTTCTACAGGGGTTACAAGAGACCCAGTACTTC.

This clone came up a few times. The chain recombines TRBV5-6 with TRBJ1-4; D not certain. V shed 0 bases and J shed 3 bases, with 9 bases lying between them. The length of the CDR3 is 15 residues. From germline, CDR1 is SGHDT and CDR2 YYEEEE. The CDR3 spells CASSLGTNSNEKLFF. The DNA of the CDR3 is TGTGCCAGCAGCTTGGGGACGAACTCTAATGAAAAACTGTTTTTT. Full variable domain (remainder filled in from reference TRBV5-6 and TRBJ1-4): DAGVTQSPTHLIKTRGQQVTLRCSPKSGHDTVSWYQQALGQGPQFIFQYYEEEERQRGNFPDRFSGHQFPNYSSELNVNALLLGDSALYLCASSLGTNSNEKLFFGSGTQLSVL.

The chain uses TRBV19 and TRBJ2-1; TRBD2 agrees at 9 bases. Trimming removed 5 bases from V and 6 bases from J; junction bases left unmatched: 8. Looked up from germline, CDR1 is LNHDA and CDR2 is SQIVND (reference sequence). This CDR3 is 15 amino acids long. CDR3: CASSLGRGGVNEQFF. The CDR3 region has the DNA TGTGCCAGTAGTCTGGGGCGGGGGGGAGTCAATGAGCAGTTCTTC.

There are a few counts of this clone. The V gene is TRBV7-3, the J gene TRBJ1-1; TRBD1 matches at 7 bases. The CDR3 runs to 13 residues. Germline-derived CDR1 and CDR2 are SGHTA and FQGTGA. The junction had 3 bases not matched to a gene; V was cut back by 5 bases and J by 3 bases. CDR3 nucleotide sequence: TGTGCCAGCAGCCCAACAGGGGACACTGAAGCTTTCTTT. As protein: CASSPTGDTEAFF.

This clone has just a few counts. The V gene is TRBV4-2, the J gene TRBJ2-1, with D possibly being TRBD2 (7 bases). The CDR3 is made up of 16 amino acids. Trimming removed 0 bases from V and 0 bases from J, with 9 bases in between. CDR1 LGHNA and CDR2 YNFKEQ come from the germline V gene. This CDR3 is CASSQEGGGSYNEQFF. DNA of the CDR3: TGTGCCAGCAGCCAAGAAGGGGGGGGCTCCTACAATGAGCAGTTCTTC.

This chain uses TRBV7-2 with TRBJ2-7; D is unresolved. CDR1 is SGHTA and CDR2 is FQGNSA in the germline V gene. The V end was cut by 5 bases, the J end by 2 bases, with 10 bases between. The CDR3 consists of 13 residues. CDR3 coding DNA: TGTGCCAGCAGCACGGACGGTCCCTACGAGCAGTACTTC. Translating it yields CASSTDGPYEQYF.